These T cell receptor beta chains were read from a single sample in a study of T cell therapy after organ transplantation. Their recognized antigens are unknown. The protocol was immunoSEQ multiplex PCR, while the TCRdb copy is restricted to in-frame clones and leaves out a portion. This table holds roughly 48,000 clones, 94% found once. The material was CD8+ T cells from blood, obtained before autologous CMV-specific T cell therapy. These receptors all come from a human patient who had received a solid organ transplant and had CMV disease. CDR3s include the opening cysteine and the closing phenylalanine or tryptophan. A D gene is named only where the DNA matches it firmly. The size of a clone is reported for some rows only, either as once, few or many, or as a class for expanded clones.

V,size,D,J,DNA,CDR3
TRBV19,once,-,TRBJ1-5,TGTGCCAGTAGTCAACCGGGACACCTATATAGCAATCAGCCCCAGCATTTT,CASSQPGHLYSNQPQHF
TRBV27,-,-,TRBJ1-1,TGTGCCAGCAGTCCCCGGGGTTCTGAAGCTTTCTTT,CASSPRGSEAFF
TRBV29-1,-,-,TRBJ2-2,TGCAGCGTTGAACAGGGTAACGGGGAGCTGTTTTTT,CSVEQGNGELFF
TRBV5-1,-,TRBD1,TRBJ2-7,TGCGCCAGCAGCTGGGGACTTGGACAGGGGTTATCCTACGAGCAGTACTTC,CASSWGLGQGLSYEQYF
TRBV15,few,-,TRBJ1-6,TGTGCCACCAGCAGAGAACGGACTAATTCACCCCTCCACTTT,CATSRERTNSPLHF
TRBV13,-,-,TRBJ2-3,TGTGCCAGCAGCGACCTAGGGAGCAGGGATACGCAGTATTTT,CASSDLGSRDTQYF
TRBV7-8,-,TRBD2,TRBJ2-1,TGTGCCAGCAGAGCGTCTACTAGCGGCTACAATGAGCAGTTCTTC,CASRASTSGYNEQFF
TRBV2,-,-,TRBJ1-1,TGTGCCAGCAGTGCCCCGGAAAGGACGGGTACTGAAGCTTTCTTT,CASSAPERTGTEAFF
TRBV4-1,-,TRBD1,TRBJ1-1,TGCGCCAGCAGCCAGCGACAGGGTTTTAACACTGAAGCTTTCTTT,CASSQRQGFNTEAFF
TRBV19,-,TRBD1,TRBJ2-1,TGTGCCAGTAGTATAGACCCCGGGACAGAAACCTACAATGAGCAGTTCTTC,CASSIDPGTETYNEQFF
TRBV13,-,TRBD1,TRBJ2-7,TGTGCCAGCAGCGCCGGCGGGGGGACAGGGGATTACGAGCAGTACTTC,CASSAGGGTGDYEQYF
TRBV27,-,-,TRBJ2-1,TGTGCCAGCAGTTTAACTCTCGGGCCTAGCGAGTTCTTTGAGCAGTTCTTC,CASSLTLGPSEFFEQFF
TRBV6-5,once,-,TRBJ1-2,TGTGCCAGCAGCCCCGGACAGTTTAACTATGGCTACACCTTC,CASSPGQFNYGYTF
TRBV29-1,-,TRBD1,TRBJ2-2,TGCAGCGTTGTAACCCGGGACAGGTTTAACACCGGGGAGCTGTTTTTT,CSVVTRDRFNTGELFF
TRBV29-1,-,TRBD1,TRBJ2-7,TGCAGCGGTCGACAGGGGGCCAGCTACGAGCAGTACTTC,CSGRQGASYEQYF
TRBV9,once,TRBD1,TRBJ1-1,TGTGCCAGCAGCGTAGATCGGACAGGGGCGGGCACTGAAGCTTTCTTT,CASSVDRTGAGTEAFF
TRBV27,-,-,TRBJ1-5,TGTGCCAGCAGGGACCCATATAGCAATCAGCCCCAGCATTTT,CASRDPYSNQPQHF
TRBV11-2,-,TRBD2,TRBJ2-3,TGTGCCAGCAGCCAACCGGGACTAGCGGGGGGGGCCACAGATACGCAGTATTTT,CASSQPGLAGGATDTQYF
TRBV7-3,-,-,TRBJ1-1,TGTGCCAGCAGCCTTAGGCGACAGGCTTACACTGAAGCTTTCTTT,CASSLRRQAYTEAFF
TRBV6-5,-,TRBD1,TRBJ2-1,TGTGCCAGCAGTAGGACAGGGAACAATGAGCAGTTCTTC,CASSRTGNNEQFF
TRBV5-3,-,TRBD1,TRBJ1-2,TGTGCCAGCAGCATCGGGACAGGGAACTATGGCTACACCTTC,CASSIGTGNYGYTF
TRBV10-1,few,TRBD2,TRBJ2-7,TGCGCCAGCAGTAATAGCGGGAGTTCCTACGAGCAGTACTTC,CASSNSGSSYEQYF
TRBV5-4,-,-,TRBJ1-2,TGTGCCAGCAGCTTAGAAGGTCGGCAGGGGATAGGGGGCTACACCTTC,CASSLEGRQGIGGYTF
TRBV7-9,-,-,TRBJ2-3,TGTGCCAGCAGCTTAGGCTTACAGCCTAGCACAGATACGCAGTATTTT,CASSLGLQPSTDTQYF
TRBV9,-,-,TRBJ1-3,TGTGCCAGCAGCGTAGCTGTGGACCCCAAGACCCCCCTCTCTGGAAACACCATATATTTT,CASSVAVDPKTPLSGNTIYF
TRBV14,-,-,TRBJ2-7,TGTGCCAGCAGCCAAACAGGGTGGGAGCAGTACTTC,CASSQTGWEQYF
TRBV6-5,-,TRBD1,TRBJ2-7,TGTGCCAGCAGTTACTATCGGACAGGGCCCTACGAGCAGTACTTC,CASSYYRTGPYEQYF